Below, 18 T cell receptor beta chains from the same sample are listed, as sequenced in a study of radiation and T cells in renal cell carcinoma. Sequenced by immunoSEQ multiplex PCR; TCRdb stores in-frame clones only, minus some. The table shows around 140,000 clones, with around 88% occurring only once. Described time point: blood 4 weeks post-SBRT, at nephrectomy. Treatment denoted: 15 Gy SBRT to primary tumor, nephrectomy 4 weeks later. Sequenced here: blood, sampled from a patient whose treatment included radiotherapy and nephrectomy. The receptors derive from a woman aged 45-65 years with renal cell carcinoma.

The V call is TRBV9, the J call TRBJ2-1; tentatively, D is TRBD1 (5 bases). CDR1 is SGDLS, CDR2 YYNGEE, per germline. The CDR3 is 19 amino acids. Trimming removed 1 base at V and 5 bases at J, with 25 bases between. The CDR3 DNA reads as TGTGCCAGCAGCGTATTCATCGAGCCCGTTAGAAGGGGTCACAATGAGCAGTTCTTC. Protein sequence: CASSVFIEPVRRGHNEQFF.

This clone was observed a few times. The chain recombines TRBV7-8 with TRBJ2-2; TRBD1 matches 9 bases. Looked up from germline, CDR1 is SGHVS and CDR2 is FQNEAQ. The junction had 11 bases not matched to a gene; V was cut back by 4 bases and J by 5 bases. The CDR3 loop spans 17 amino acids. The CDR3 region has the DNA TGTGCCAGCAGCTCACTACTAGGGACAGGGAAGACCGGGGAGCTGTTTTTT. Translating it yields CASSSLLGTGKTGELFF. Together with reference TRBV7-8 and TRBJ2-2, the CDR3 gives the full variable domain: GAGVSQSPRYKVAKRGQDVALRCDPISGHVSLFWYQQALGQGPEFLTYFQNEAQLDKSGLPSDRFFAERPEGSVSTLKIQRTQQEDSAVYLCASSSLLGTGKTGELFFGEGSRLTVL.

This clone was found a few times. CDR3 sequence: CASKESYTDTQYF. DNA for the CDR3: TGTGCCAGTAAGGAGAGTTACACAGATACGCAGTATTTT. The chain recombines TRBV19 with TRBJ2-3; D is undetermined. The CDR3 loop spans 13 amino acids. V dropped 7 bases and J dropped 2 bases, with 10 bases sitting between them. Germline V CDR1 and CDR2: LNHDA, SQIVND (reference sequence).

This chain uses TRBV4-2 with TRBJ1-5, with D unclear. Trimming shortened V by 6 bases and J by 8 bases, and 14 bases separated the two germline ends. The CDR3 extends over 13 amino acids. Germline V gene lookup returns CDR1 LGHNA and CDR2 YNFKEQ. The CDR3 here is CASSRAASEPQHF. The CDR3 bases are TGTGCCAGCAGTCGTGCTGCAAGTGAGCCCCAGCATTTT.

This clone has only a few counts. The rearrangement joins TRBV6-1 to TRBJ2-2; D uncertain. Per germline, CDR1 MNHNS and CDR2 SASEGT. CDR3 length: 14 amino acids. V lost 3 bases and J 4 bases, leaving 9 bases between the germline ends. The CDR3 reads CASSETLITGELFF. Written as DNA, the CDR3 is TGTGCCAGCAGTGAGACGCTGATCACCGGGGAGCTGTTTTTT.

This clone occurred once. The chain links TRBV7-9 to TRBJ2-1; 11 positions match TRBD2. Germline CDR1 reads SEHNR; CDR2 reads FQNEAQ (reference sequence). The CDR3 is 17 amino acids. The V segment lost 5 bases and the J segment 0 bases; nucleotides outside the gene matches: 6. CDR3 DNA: TGTGCCAGCAGCCCTACTAGCGGGGGAAGCTCCTACAATGAGCAGTTCTTC. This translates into CASSPTSGGSSYNEQFF. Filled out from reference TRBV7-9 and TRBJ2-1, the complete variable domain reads DTGVSQNPRHKITKRGQNVTFRCDPISEHNRLYWYRQTLGQGPEFLTYFQNEAQLEKSRLLSDRFSAERPKGSFSTLEIQRTEQGDSAMYLCASSPTSGGSSYNEQFFGPGTRLTVL.

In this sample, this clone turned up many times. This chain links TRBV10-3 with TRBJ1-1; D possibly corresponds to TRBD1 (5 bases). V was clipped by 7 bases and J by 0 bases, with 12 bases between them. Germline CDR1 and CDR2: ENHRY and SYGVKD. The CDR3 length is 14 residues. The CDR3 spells CAIMGDVVNTEAFF. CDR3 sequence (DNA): TGTGCCATCATGGGGGATGTAGTGAACACTGAAGCTTTCTTT.

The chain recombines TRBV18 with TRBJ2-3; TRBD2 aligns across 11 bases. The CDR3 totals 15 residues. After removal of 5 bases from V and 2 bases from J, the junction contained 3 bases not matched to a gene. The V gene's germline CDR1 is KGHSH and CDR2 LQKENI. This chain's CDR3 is CASSETSGTTDTQYF. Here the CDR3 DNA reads TGTGCCAGCTCAGAGACTAGCGGGACCACAGATACGCAGTATTTT.

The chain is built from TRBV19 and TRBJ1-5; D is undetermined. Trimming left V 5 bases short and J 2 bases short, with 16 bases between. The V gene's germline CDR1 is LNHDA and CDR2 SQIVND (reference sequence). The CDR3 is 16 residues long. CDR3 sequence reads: CASSHRDLGRNQPQHF. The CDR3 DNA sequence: TGTGCCAGTAGTCACCGGGATTTAGGGCGCAATCAGCCCCAGCATTTT.

In nucleotides, the CDR3 is TGTGCCAGCAGCTCAAACTTGGGCTCGGAGCAGTACTTC. It codes for CASSSNLGSEQYF. V is TRBV11-3 and J is TRBJ2-7; unclear D gene. CDR1 SGHNT and CDR2 YENEEA come from the germline V gene. V gave up 4 bases and J gave up 7 bases, with 14 bases separating them. CDR3 length equals 13 residues.

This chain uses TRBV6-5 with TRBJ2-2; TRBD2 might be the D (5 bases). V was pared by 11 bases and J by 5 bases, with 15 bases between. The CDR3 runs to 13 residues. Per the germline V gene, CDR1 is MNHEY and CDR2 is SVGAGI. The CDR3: CAVERGRTGELFF. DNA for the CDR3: TGTGCCGTAGAAAGAGGGCGGACCGGGGAGCTGTTTTTT.

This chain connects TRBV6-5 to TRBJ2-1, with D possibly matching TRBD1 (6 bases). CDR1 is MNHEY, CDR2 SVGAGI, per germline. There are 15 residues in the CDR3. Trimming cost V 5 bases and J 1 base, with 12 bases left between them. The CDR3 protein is CASSRQTGSYNEQFF. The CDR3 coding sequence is TGTGCCAGCAGTCGCCAGACAGGATCCTACAATGAGCAGTTCTTC.

The CDR3, as DNA: TGTGCCAGCAGCATCCAGTCACTTAGCGGGAACACAGATACGCAGTATTTT. Translation gives CASSIQSLSGNTDTQYF. The genes are TRBV7-2 and TRBJ2-3; the match to TRBD2 covers 8 bases. V shed 5 bases and J 2 bases; nucleotides not matched to a gene: 12. Germline V lookup: CDR1 SGHTA, CDR2 FQGNSA. The CDR3 consists of 17 residues.

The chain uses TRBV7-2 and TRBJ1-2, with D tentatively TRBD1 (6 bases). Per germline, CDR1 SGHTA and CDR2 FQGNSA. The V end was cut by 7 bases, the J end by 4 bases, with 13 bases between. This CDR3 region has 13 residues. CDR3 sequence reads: CASNPGGGYGYTF. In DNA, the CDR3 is TGTGCCAGCAACCCGGGAGGGGGCTATGGCTACACCTTC.

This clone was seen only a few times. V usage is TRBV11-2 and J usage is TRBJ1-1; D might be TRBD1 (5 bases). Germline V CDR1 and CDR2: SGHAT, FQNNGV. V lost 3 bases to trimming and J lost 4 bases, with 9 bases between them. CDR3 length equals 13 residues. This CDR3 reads CASSLETVTEAFF. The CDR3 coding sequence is TGTGCCAGCAGCTTGGAGACAGTCACTGAAGCTTTCTTT.

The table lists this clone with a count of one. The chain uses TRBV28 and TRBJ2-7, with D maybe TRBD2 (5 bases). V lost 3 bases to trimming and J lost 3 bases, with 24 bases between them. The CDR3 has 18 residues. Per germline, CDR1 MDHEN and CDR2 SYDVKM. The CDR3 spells CASSFSSGGLMKIYEQYF. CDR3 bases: TGTGCCAGCAGTTTTTCTTCCGGCGGACTCATGAAGATCTACGAGCAGTACTTC.

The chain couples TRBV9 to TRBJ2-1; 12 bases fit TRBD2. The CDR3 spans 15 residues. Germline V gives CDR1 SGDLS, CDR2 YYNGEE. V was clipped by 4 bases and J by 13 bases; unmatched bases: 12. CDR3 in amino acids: CASSPRLAGEAFQFF. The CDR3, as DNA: TGTGCCAGCAGCCCTCGACTAGCGGGAGAGGCTTTTCAGTTCTTC.

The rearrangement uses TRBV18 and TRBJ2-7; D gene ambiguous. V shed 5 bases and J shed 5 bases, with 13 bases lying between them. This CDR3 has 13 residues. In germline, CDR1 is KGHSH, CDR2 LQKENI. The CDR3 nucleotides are TGTGCCAGCTCAAGTCGTGAGACCGACGAGCAGTACTTC. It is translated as CASSSRETDEQYF.